This T cell receptor beta chain was obtained from a study of identical twins. With 1 base removed from V and 3 bases from J, the gap between germline ends came to 4 bases. Germline V gene data show CDR1 as MDHEN and CDR2 as SYDVKM. The CDR3 covers 13 residues. One entry per CDR3 protein, called by TCRdb with MiXCR from the 5' RACE reads. The sample lists about 700,000 distinct CDR3 sequences; 8.6% were seen once. Details on this clonotype: The antigen is not known.

Overall study findings and caveats: In zero-insertion analyses, partial confounding could arise from invariant MAIT and iNKT cells. While abundant cord blood beta clonotypes carried fewer insertions, memory repertoires showed no such pattern.

Separately, the same data were catalogued under a study of yellow fever vaccine responses in identical twins. That paper notes: Reportedly, twins' vaccine T cell responses looked partly convergent and partly personalized.

The sequencing sample was made of PBMCs. V usage is TRBV28 and J usage is TRBJ1-5; no definite D call. The sequence derives from a woman between 18 and 30 years old in good health. CDR3 amino acids: CASSLLNNQPQHF. The CDR3 DNA sequence: TGTGCCAGCAGTTTATTGAACAATCAGCCCCAGCATTTT.